This T cell receptor beta chain was recovered during a study of cytomegalovirus exposure and HLA in healthy donors. Study as a whole: The Caucasian-associated ancestry cluster contained 81% of the 300 to 450 genotyped donors. Whole-study results and caveats: Confirmation in vitro established that three CMV-associated chains were specific for CMV antigens.

It was healthy bone marrow donors who served as donors. 13 Jbeta primers and 60 Vbeta primers were used for the PCR. Per the study methods: Unique TCR beta chains numbered roughly 84 million in a later analysis, with around 11 million shared. The repertoire was sequenced with immunoSEQ multiplex PCR; TCRdb's copy has only in-frame clones and lacks some. For V, J and clone size, that table is used; D and trimming come from the DNA. The sample has 150,000 to 200,000 clones, about 78% seen once. In the case of this clone: Its matching antigen is unknown.

The sequenced sample was PBMCs. This clonotype was obtained from a man aged 40-55 years in good health and CMV-seronegative.

The chain's CDR3 is CASSIWTGISYEQYF. The CDR3 bases are TGTGCCAGTAGTATTTGGACAGGGATCTCCTACGAGCAGTACTTC. This chain uses TRBV19 with TRBJ2-7; 8 nucleotides align to TRBD1. Germline V lookup: CDR1 LNHDA, CDR2 SQIVND (reference sequence). CDR3 length equals 15 residues. V lost 3 bases, J lost 0 bases, and 4 bases stayed unmatched.